This T cell receptor (beta chain) is drawn from a study of blood T cell repertoires in COVID-19. The wider study: Collection of acute and convalescent COVID-19 samples took place in the United States, Italy and Spain. Sources were T cells, B-cell-depleted T cells, or PBMCs; the material itself was cDNA or gDNA.

Authors' processing steps: For nucleated cells, counts were estimated from reference gene primer amplification. Some clones are missing from TCRdb's copy, which holds only in-frame ones; the method was immunoSEQ multiplex PCR. That table supplies the V and J calls and clone size; D and trimming were determined from the DNA. The sample lists 110,000 to 150,000 clones; over 80% were seen once. The germline V and J ends were trimmed by 1 base and 0 bases, with 10 bases remaining between them. Germline V gene lookup returns CDR1 SGHTA and CDR2 FQGNSA. The CDR3 totals 16 residues. The receptor's source is a human donor in a cohort sampled during active COVID-19. The J gene is TRBJ1-3, the V gene TRBV7-2; possibly TRBD1 for D (5 bases). Sequencing was carried out using peripheral blood. CDR3 coding DNA: TGTGCCAGCAGCTTAGTCTCTCAGGGCTCTGGAAACACCATATATTTT. Translating gives CASSLVSQGSGNTIYF.